This T cell receptor (beta chain) came from a study of blood T cell repertoires in COVID-19. The CDR3 sequence is 15 residues long. Germline CDR1 reads MNHEY; CDR2 reads SVGAGI. V was clipped by 5 bases and J by 4 bases, with 17 bases between them. Only in-frame clones appear in the TCRdb table, and some are missing; sequencing was by immunoSEQ multiplex PCR. Altogether fewer than 250,000 clones are present, 83% being singletons, with the ten largest covering more than 5%. Sequencing was done on a sample of peripheral blood. The chain combines TRBV6-5 with TRBJ1-1; a weak D match, TRBD1 (6 bases). This receptor was obtained from a human donor in a cohort sampled during active COVID-19. The CDR3 bases are TGTGCCAGCAGTCCTACAGGGAATTCAGGCACTGAAGCTTTCTTT. Encoded protein: CASSPTGNSGTEAFF.